This paragraph reports one T cell receptor (beta chain). Its specificity is unknown. Trimming at V came to 2 bases and at J to 5 bases, leaving 8 bases not matched to a gene. The CDR3 is 15 amino acids. Germline V gene sequence: CDR1 SGHRS, CDR2 YFSETQ. Primers used in a second PCR of about 6 to 11 cycles were a sample-barcoded 5' primer and a J-beta primer mix. TCRdb recomputed calls from the 5' RACE reads with MiXCR, one row per CDR3 protein. The sample has about 750,000 distinct CDR3 sequences; approximately 53% are singletons. This sample is drawn from a study of blood T cells in healthy people across ages. Study results and limitations: Higher diversity, along with more naive CD4+ cells, distinguished long-lived donors from aged donors. While age rose, TCR beta diversity per million T cells dropped in a roughly linear way.

The TCR comes from a man older than 75 in good health. The V call is TRBV5-1, the J call TRBJ2-5; 8 bases are shared with TRBD2. The sequenced sample was blood. The CDR3 loop reads CASSFSLAEGETQYF. The CDR3 DNA sequence: TGCGCCAGCAGCTTCTCACTAGCGGAGGGGGAGACCCAGTACTTC.